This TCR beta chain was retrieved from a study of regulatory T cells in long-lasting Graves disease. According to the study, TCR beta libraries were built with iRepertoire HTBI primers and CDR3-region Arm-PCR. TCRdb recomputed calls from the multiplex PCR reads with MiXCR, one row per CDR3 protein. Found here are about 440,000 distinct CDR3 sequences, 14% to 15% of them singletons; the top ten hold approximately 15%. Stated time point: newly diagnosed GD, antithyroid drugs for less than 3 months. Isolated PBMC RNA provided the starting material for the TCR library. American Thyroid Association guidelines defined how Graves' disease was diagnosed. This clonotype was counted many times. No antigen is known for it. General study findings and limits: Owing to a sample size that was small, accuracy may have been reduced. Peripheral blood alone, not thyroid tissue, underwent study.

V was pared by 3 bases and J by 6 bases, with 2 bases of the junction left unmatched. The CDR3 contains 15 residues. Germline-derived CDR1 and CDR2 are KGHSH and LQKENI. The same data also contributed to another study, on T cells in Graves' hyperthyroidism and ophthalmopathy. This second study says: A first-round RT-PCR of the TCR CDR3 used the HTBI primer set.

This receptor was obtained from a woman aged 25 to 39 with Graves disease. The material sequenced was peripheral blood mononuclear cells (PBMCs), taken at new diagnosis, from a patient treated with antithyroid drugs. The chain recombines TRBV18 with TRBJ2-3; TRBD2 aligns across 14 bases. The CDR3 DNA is TGTGCCAGCTCACCGGGACTAGCGGGAGCCGATACGCAGTATTTT. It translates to CASSPGLAGADTQYF.